The 20 T cell receptor beta chains in this list originate from one sample, sequenced in a study of control samples from healthy donors and cancer patients (dated by TCRdb to 2020 to 2022). Library generation was performed with the immunoSEQ multiplex PCR assay. TCRdb limited this immuneACCESS table to in-frame rearrangements with V and J called. A share of clones is missing; checked studies link under half to unresolved V genes, and the rest is unexplained. The sample table records some 130,000 clones; approximately 92% of these occur just once. Around 2.1% of the sample is taken by the ten largest. Material: blood. The source is a woman in her forties or fifties in good health.

This clone came up a few times. V usage is TRBV6-4 and J usage is TRBJ2-3; 10 bases map to TRBD2. The V gene's germline CDR1 is MRHNA and CDR2 SNTAGT. Trimming at V came to 0 bases and at J to 3 bases, leaving 6 bases not matched to a gene. This CDR3 is built from 17 residues. The CDR3 loop reads CASSDSDSGRGTDTQYF. CDR3 DNA sequence: TGTGCCAGCAGTGACTCGGACAGCGGGAGGGGGACAGATACGCAGTATTTT.

This sequence joins TRBV19 and TRBJ2-2, with D tentatively TRBD2 (6 bases). V lost 9 bases to trimming and J lost 5 bases, with 13 bases between them. Germline V gives CDR1 LNHDA, CDR2 SQIVND (reference sequence). The CDR3 has 13 amino acids. In DNA, the CDR3 is TGTGCCAGCAAAAAAGGGAGGACCGGGGAGCTGTTTTTT. This translates into CASKKGRTGELFF.

The rearrangement joins TRBV19 to TRBJ1-2; 7 bases align to TRBD1. Germline CDR1 LNHDA, CDR2 SQIVND (reference sequence). The CDR3 sequence is 14 residues long. V was pared by 10 bases and J by 4 bases, with 12 bases of the junction left unmatched. The CDR3 reads CATNRGGQLYGYTF. In DNA, the CDR3 is TGTGCCACAAACCGCGGGGGACAGCTCTATGGCTACACCTTC.

The chain carries TRBV5-1 and TRBJ2-1; D is unresolved. The ends were cut back, 2 bases at V and 6 bases at J, with 9 bases in the middle. The CDR3 is 13 amino acids. Germline loops: CDR1 SGHRS, CDR2 YFSETQ. The CDR3 protein is CASSLVGPNEQFF. CDR3 bases: TGCGCCAGCAGCTTAGTCGGGCCCAATGAGCAGTTCTTC.

This chain connects TRBV3-1 (or the pseudogene TRBV3-2) to TRBJ2-5; D is perhaps TRBD2 (6 bases). The CDR3 is 14 residues long. Germline loops: CDR1 LGHDT, CDR2 YNNKEL (reference sequence). V dropped 4 bases and J dropped 4 bases, with 13 bases sitting between them. Here the CDR3 DNA reads TGTGCCAGCAGCCCCCCGGGGGTCTTAGAGACCCAGTACTTC. Translated, it gives CASSPPGVLETQYF.

CDR3 in amino acids: CASSQTHISTDTQYF. CDR3 nucleotides: TGTGCCAGCAGCCAAACGCATATATCCACAGATACGCAGTATTTT. The chain couples TRBV4-2 to TRBJ2-3; D remains ambiguous. V was clipped by 2 bases and J by 2 bases, with 11 bases between them. CDR1 and CDR2 from the germline V gene are LGHNA and YNFKEQ. The CDR3 length is 15 residues.

The table lists this clone with a count of one. The chain links TRBV5-1 to TRBJ2-7; no reliable D call. The germline V and J ends were trimmed by 3 bases and 4 bases, with 11 bases remaining between them. CDR3 length: 13 amino acids. Germline V gives CDR1 SGHRS, CDR2 YFSETQ. Written as DNA, the CDR3 is TGCGCCAGCAGCTCCCGGGTCACATACGAGCAGTACTTC. As protein: CASSSRVTYEQYF.

The DNA for the CDR3 is TGTGCCAGCAGTCCACAGGTCCTAAGTCAGCCCCAGCATTTT. It specifies CASSPQVLSQPQHF. The gene calls are TRBV6-5 and TRBJ1-5, with D maybe TRBD1 (5 bases). Germline lookup yields CDR1 MNHEY and CDR2 SVGAGI. V lost 5 bases to trimming and J lost 6 bases, with 14 bases between them. The CDR3 covers 14 residues.

The J gene is TRBJ2-1, the V gene TRBV27, with 7 bases aligning to TRBD1. The germline V gene encodes CDR1 MNHEY and CDR2 SMNVEV (reference sequence). V lost 4 bases to trimming and J lost 15 bases; unmatched junction nucleotides: 9. CDR3 length: 12 amino acids. This chain's CDR3 is CASSSRQGSGFF. The CDR3 nucleotides read TGTGCCAGCAGTTCCCGACAGGGTAGTGGGTTCTTC.

The genes are TRBV18 and TRBJ1-1; a weak D match, TRBD1 (5 bases). The CDR3 is 14 amino acids. The germline V and J ends were trimmed by 2 bases and 5 bases, with 12 bases remaining between them. In germline, CDR1 is KGHSH, CDR2 LQKENI. This CDR3 reads CASSPYQGGTEAFF. CDR3 bases: TGTGCCAGCTCACCATACCAGGGAGGGACTGAAGCTTTCTTT. Filled out from reference TRBV18 and TRBJ1-1, the complete variable domain reads NAGVMQNPRHLVRRRGQEARLRCSPMKGHSHVYWYRQLPEEGLKFMVYLQKENIIDESGMPKERFSAEFPKEGPSILRIQQVVRGDSAAYFCASSPYQGGTEAFFGQGTRLTVV.

This clone was recorded once. V usage is TRBV2 and J usage is TRBJ1-6; perhaps TRBD1 as D (5 bases). CDR1 SNHLY and CDR2 FYNNEI come from the germline V gene. The CDR3 consists of 14 residues. The V and J ends lost 11 bases and 8 bases respectively, with 19 bases between them. This CDR3 reads CASKGVVLDSPLHF. The CDR3 DNA reads TGTGCCTCAAAAGGGGTAGTTTTGGATTCACCCCTCCACTTT.

This clone came up a few times. The rearrangement joins TRBV25-1 to TRBJ1-1; D is possibly TRBD1 (5 bases). The germline V gene has CDR1 MGHDK and CDR2 SYGVNS. This CDR3 contains 13 residues. Trimming pared 10 bases from V and 3 bases from J, leaving 15 bases between. DNA of the CDR3: TGTGCCACCTCGGGGGTGGGGGACACTGAAGCTTTCTTT. Translated, it gives CATSGVGDTEAFF.

CDR3 sequence: CAWSVPGQRYQPQHF. The CDR3 nucleotides read TGTGCCTGGAGTGTACCGGGGCAGAGGTATCAGCCCCAGCATTTT. This rearrangement joins TRBV30 to TRBJ1-5, with D tentatively TRBD1 (5 bases). V dropped 0 bases and J dropped 5 bases, with 14 bases sitting between them. This CDR3 spans 15 amino acids. Germline V lookup: CDR1 GTSNPN, CDR2 SVGIG (reference sequence).

The chain links TRBV10-3 to TRBJ1-5; 7 bases map to TRBD1. This CDR3 spans 14 amino acids. The germline CDR1 and CDR2 sequences are ENHRY and SYGVKD. J gave up 0 bases and V 10 bases, and 6 bases lay outside the gene matches. CDR3 sequence reads: CATRQGASNQPQHF. The CDR3 nucleotides are TGTGCCACAAGACAGGGTGCTAGCAATCAGCCCCAGCATTTT.

The chain couples TRBV27 to TRBJ2-7; 9 bases match TRBD2. The germline V gene encodes CDR1 MNHEY and CDR2 SMNVEV (reference sequence). The CDR3 runs to 15 residues. Germline trimming cut 1 base from V and 5 bases from J; bases unmatched to any gene: 6. The CDR3 bases are TGTGCCAGCAGTTTATTAGCGGGGGCCCAGAACGAGCAGTACTTC. Translated, it gives CASSLLAGAQNEQYF.

The CDR3 DNA reads TGCGCCAGCAGCTCGTTGACAGGGGGCATTTACGAGCAGTACTTC. Protein sequence: CASSSLTGGIYEQYF. V usage is TRBV5-1 and J usage is TRBJ2-7; 10 bases line up with TRBD1. The germline V gene has CDR1 SGHRS and CDR2 YFSETQ. V shed 3 bases, J shed 4 bases, and the junction held 7 bases outside the gene matches. The CDR3 has 15 residues.

J is TRBJ1-5 and V is TRBV2; D is ambiguous. CDR1 is SNHLY and CDR2 is FYNNEI in the germline V gene. This CDR3 is built from 17 residues. V was cut by 4 bases and J by 8 bases, with 24 bases left in between. The chain's CDR3 is CASSARKRPEPVEPQHF. The CDR3 nucleotides are TGTGCCAGCAGTGCCCGAAAAAGGCCCGAACCAGTTGAGCCCCAGCATTTT.

The chain joins TRBV27 to TRBJ2-5, with unresolved D. V was cut by 2 bases and J by 3 bases, with 1 base left in between. Germline CDR1 and CDR2: MNHEY and SMNVEV (reference sequence). CDR3 length equals 11 residues. The CDR3 region is CASSLKETQYF. CDR3 sequence (DNA): TGTGCCAGCAGTTTAAAAGAGACCCAGTACTTC.

The chain carries TRBV10-1 and TRBJ2-2, with TRBD1 as a possible D gene (6 bases). The germline V gene encodes CDR1 WNHNN and CDR2 SYGVQD (reference sequence). V lost 2 bases and J 3 bases, leaving 13 bases between the germline ends. This CDR3 spans 16 amino acids. CDR3 in DNA: TGCGCCAGCAGTGAGGGGAAGGGGGTATACACCGGGGAGCTGTTTTTT. This encodes CASSEGKGVYTGELFF.

The chain links TRBV2 to TRBJ2-3, with 9 positions matching TRBD2. The V segment lost 4 bases and the J segment 0 bases; nucleotides outside the gene matches: 5. The CDR3 runs 16 residues. The germline CDR1 and CDR2 sequences are SNHLY and FYNNEI. Here the CDR3 reads CASSGASGTSTDTQYF. In DNA, the CDR3 is TGTGCCAGCAGTGGGGCTAGCGGGACCAGCACAGATACGCAGTATTTT.